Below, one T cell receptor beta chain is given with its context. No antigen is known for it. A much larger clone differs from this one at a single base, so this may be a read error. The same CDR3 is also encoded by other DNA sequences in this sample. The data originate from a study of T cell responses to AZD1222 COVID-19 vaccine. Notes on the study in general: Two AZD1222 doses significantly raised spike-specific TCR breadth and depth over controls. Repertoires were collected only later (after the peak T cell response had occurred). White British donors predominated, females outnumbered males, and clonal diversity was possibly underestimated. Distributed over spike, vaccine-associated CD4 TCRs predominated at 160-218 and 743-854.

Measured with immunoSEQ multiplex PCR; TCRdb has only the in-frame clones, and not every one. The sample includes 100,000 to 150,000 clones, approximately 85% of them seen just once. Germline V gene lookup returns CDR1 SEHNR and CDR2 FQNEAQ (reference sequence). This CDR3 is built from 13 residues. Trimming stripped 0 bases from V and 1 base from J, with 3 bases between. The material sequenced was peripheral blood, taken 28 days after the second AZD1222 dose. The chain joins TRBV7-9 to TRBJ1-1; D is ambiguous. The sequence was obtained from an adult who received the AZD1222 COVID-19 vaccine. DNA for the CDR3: TGTGCCAGCAGCTTAGCCGGGAACACTGAAGCTTTCTTT. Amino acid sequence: CASSLAGNTEAFF.